This T cell receptor beta chain was captured in a study of molecular identifiers for immune sequencing clone quantification listed by TCRdb under 2018. Looking at the study overall: In a replicate experiment, RNA from around 20,000 or 100,000 naive CD8 T cells was split into five aliquots, four of which were sequenced. CD8 T cells were used in a methods study to benchmark molecular-identifier clustering-based TCR repertoire sequencing (MIDCIRS) and TCR RNA copy counting. Overall study outcomes, separate from this receptor: Without barcode sub-clustering, chimeric consensus sequences inflated TCR diversity; chimeras reached as high as 47%. The naive libraries included spiked-in Jurkat TCR RNA (roughly eleven copies' worth), and this Jurkat TCR RNA is not part of the donor repertoire. Clones above 20 RNA copies held over 97% of molecules in CMV-specific effector cells but under 1% in naive cells. Identical TCR molecules sharing a barcode could cause highly expanded clone sizes to be underestimated. Modeling estimated about three recovered TCR RNA copies per cell, compared with about ten by digital PCR, which implies roughly 30% capture efficiency. A single cell's worth of spiked-in Jurkat TCR RNA was reported detectable even among 750,000 to 1,000,000 naive CD8 T cells.

This clonotype was seen more than once but under ten times. There is no known antigen for this receptor. No base-level quality is on record; no much larger clone is a single base apart. V was cut back by 5 bases and J by 2 bases, leaving a gap of 10 bases between them. From a lookup of the germline V gene (reference sequence), CDR1 and CDR2 are LNHDA and SQIVND. The CDR3 has 13 amino acids, counting the end cysteine and phenylalanine. Only CDR3 DNA remains: 39 bases, in frame from the first base. The method behind the library was PCR. TCRdb lists the instrument as NextSeq 500. Bulk TCR libraries were made following a previously described method, with the TCR primers given in Table S5. The Qiagen AllPrep DNA/RNA kit was used to purify total RNA. Reads from multiple sequencing runs of the same library were pooled before analysis. Per the authors' processing: Only reads with exact TCR constant sequence were kept, trimmed to 150 nt, and grouped by their 12-nt molecular barcodes. Reads in each barcode group were sub-clustered using a 15% Levenshtein threshold, and a quality-weighted consensus sequence was built for each RNA molecule. Non-functional sequences were removed, as were lower-count sequences one edit away from another. On the basis of fitting two negative binomial distributions, barcode sub-clusters with fewer than 20% of the maximum read count were discarded. The public reads were run again by TCRdb, first through fastp at Q25 and then through MiXCR, and only productive beta chains were kept. A single entry per CDR3 protein holds the most common genes and DNA from its merged rows. Clone size and V and J calls follow TCRdb, not the original study. In all, the sample holds 490,000 or so distinct CDR3 sequences, and around 23% of those were seen once. The leading ten clones occupy approximately 0.8% of the sample.

Libraries of naive CD8 T cells were built from approximately 20,000 to 1,000,000 sorted cells, with 10%, 30% or 50% of the purified RNA used. Naive CD8 T cells, defined as CD8+CD4-CCR7+CD45RA+, were FACS-sorted into RLT Plus buffer on a BD FACSAria II. To test detection sensitivity, Jurkat RNA equivalent to nine to ten TCR copies was spiked into samples of roughly 17,000-1,000,000 naive CD8 T cells. CD8 T cells were enriched using RosetteSep CD8+ T Cell Enrichment Cocktail and Ficoll-Paque, and the enriched cells then underwent ACK red cell lysis. The specimen sequenced was naive CD8+ T cells from blood, with Jurkat cell RNA spiked in. Explained via the paper, the cell subset or site label denotes: FACS-sorted CD8+CD4-CCR7+CD45RA+ naive T cells. The receptor was isolated from a human donor in good health. Some libraries in this study had Jurkat cell RNA spiked in. Here the chain combines TRBV19 and TRBJ2-7; the D gene lacks a confident call. The CDR3 is CASSFTAAYEQYF. The DNA sequence is TGTGCCAGTAGTTTCACGGCGGCCTACGAGCAGTACTTC.